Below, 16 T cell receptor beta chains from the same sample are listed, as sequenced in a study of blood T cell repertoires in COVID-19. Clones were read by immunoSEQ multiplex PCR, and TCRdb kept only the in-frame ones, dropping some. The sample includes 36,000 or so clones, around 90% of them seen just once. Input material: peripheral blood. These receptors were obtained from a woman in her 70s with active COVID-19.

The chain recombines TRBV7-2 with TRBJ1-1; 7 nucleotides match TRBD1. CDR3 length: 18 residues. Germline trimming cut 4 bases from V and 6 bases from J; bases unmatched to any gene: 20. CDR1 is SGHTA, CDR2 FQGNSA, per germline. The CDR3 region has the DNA TGTGCCAGCAGCTGGCCCTGGGACAGAGGACATAGGGGGGCTGAAGCTTTCTTT. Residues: CASSWPWDRGHRGAEAFF.

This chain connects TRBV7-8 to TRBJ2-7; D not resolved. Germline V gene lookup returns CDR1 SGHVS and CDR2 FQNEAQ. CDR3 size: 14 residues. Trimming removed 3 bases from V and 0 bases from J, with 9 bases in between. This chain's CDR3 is CASSFSRNSYEQYF. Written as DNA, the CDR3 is TGTGCCAGCAGCTTTTCCAGAAACTCCTACGAGCAGTACTTC.

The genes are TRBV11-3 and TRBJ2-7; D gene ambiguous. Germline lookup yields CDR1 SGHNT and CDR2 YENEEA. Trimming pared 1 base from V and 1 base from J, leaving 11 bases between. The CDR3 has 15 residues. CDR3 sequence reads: CASSLASSPSYEQYF. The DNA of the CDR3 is TGTGCCAGCAGCTTAGCCTCGTCTCCGTCCTACGAGCAGTACTTC. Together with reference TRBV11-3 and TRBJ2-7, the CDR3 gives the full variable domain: EAGVVQSPRYKIIEKKQPVAFWCNPISGHNTLYWYLQNLGQGPELLIRYENEEAVDDSQLPKDRFSAERLKGVDSTLKIQPAELGDSAVYLCASSLASSPSYEQYFGPGTRLTVT.

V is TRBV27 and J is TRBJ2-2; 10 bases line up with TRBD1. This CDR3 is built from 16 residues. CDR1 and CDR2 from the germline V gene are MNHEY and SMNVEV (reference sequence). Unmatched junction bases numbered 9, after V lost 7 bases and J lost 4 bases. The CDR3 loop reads CASTGGDRGRTGELFF. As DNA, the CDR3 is TGTGCCAGCACTGGCGGGGACAGGGGCCGCACCGGGGAGCTGTTTTTT.

This CDR3 reads CASSLSETSYGGELFF. In DNA form, the CDR3 reads TGTGCCAGCAGTTTATCCGAGACTAGCTATGGCGGGGAGCTGTTTTTT. J is TRBJ2-2 and V is TRBV6-6, with 7 bases identical to TRBD2. The CDR3 has 16 amino acids. Germline V gives CDR1 MNHNY, CDR2 SVGAGI (reference sequence). Germline trimming cut 4 bases from V and 7 bases from J; bases unmatched to any gene: 12.

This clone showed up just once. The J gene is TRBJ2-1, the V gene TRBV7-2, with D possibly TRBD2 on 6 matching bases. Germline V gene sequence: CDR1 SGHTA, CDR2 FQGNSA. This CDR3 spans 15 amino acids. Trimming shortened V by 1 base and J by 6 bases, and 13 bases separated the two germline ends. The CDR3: CASSLVGQGGNEQFF. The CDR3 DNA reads TGTGCCAGCAGCTTAGTAGGCCAGGGAGGCAATGAGCAGTTCTTC.

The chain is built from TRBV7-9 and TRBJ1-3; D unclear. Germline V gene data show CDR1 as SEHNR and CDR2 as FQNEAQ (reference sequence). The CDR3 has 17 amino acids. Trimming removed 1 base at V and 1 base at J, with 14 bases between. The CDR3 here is CASSLGGAGPSGNTIYF. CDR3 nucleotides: TGTGCCAGCAGCTTAGGGGGTGCGGGTCCGTCTGGAAACACCATATATTTT.

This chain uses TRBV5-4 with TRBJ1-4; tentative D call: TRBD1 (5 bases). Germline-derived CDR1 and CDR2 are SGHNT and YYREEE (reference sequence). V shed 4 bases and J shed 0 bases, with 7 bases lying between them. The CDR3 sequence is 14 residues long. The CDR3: CASSLQATNEKLFF. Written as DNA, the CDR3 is TGTGCCAGCAGCCTACAGGCAACTAATGAAAAACTGTTTTTT.

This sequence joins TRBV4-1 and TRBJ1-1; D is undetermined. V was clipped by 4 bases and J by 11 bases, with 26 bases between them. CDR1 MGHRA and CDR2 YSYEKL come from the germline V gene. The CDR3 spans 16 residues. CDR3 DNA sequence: TGCGCCAGCAGCCCTCCTGGGAGGAGGGTTCCACGAGGGGCTTTCTTT. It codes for CASSPPGRRVPRGAFF.

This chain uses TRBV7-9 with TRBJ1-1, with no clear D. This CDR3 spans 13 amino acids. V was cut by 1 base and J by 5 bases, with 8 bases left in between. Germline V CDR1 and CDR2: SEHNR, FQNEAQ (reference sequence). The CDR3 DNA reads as TGTGCCAGCAGCTTAGAGGGAGGGACTGAAGCTTTCTTT. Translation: CASSLEGGTEAFF.

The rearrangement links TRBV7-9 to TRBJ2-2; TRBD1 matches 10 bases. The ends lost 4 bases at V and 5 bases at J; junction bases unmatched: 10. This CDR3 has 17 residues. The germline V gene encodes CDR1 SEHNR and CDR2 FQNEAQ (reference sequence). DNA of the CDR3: TGTGCCAGCAGCTCATCCCTGACAGGGGGCATTACCGGGGAGCTGTTTTTT. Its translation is CASSSSLTGGITGELFF.

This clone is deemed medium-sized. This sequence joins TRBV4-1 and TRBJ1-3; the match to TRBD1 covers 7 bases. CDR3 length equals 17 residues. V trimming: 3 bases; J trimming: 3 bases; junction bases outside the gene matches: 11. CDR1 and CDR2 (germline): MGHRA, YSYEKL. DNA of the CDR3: TGCGCCAGCAGCCATCAAACACAGGGGTTTATTGGAAACACCATATATTTT. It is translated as CASSHQTQGFIGNTIYF.

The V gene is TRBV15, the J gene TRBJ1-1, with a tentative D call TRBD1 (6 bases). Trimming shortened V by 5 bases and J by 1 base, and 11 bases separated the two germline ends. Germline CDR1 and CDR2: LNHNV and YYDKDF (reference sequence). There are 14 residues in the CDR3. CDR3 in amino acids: CATSSGQPNTEAFF. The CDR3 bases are TGTGCCACCAGCTCTGGACAGCCGAACACTGAAGCTTTCTTT.

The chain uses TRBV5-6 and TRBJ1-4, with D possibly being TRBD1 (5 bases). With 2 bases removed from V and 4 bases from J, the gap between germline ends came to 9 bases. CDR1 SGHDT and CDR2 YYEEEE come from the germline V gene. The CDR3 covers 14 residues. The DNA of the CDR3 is TGTGCCAGCAGCTTCCGACAGCTTAATGAAAAACTGTTTTTT. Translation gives CASSFRQLNEKLFF.

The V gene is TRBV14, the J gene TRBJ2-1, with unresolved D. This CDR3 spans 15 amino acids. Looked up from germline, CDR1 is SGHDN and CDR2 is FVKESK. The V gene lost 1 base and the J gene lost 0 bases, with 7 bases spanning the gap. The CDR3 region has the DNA TGTGCCAGCAGCCAAGGGGCCCTCTCCTACAATGAGCAGTTCTTC. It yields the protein CASSQGALSYNEQFF.

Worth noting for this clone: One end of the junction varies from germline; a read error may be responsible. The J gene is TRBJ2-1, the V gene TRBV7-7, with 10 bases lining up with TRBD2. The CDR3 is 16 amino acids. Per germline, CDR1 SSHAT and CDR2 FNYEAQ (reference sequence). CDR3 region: CASSLTSGAFYNEQFF. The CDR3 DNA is TGTGCTAGCAGCTTAACTAGCGGGGCTTTCTACAATGAGCAGTTCTTC.